Included here is one T cell receptor beta chain sequence, with context. The antigen remains unidentified. The data derive from a study of radiotherapy plus CTLA-4 blockade in lung cancer. In the study overall: Disease control was present in 30% to 35% of patients, and objective responses in around 18%. Notes on the study in general: Alongside interferon-beta, early blood T cell clone dynamics were reportedly the best predictor of response.

Generated by immunoSEQ multiplex PCR, the TCRdb table keeps only in-frame clones and is missing some. The data contain approximately 94,000 clones, roughly 80% of them singletons. Treatment of patients with chemo-refractory metastatic non-small-cell lung cancer consisted of focal radiation plus CTLA-4 blockade with ipilimumab. Trimming left V 2 bases short and J 5 bases short, with 13 bases between. Per germline, CDR1 SGHRS and CDR2 YFSETQ. The CDR3 length is 15 residues. The receptor's source is a human donor with non-small cell lung cancer that progressed on radiotherapy plus ipilimumab. This chain links TRBV5-1 with TRBJ2-2; possibly TRBD1 for D (5 bases). The input for sequencing was peripheral blood, taken from a patient treated with radiotherapy plus ipilimumab. CDR3 sequence: CASSFLSQGTGELFF. The CDR3 region has the DNA TGCGCCAGCAGCTTCCTTTCTCAGGGAACCGGGGAGCTGTTTTTT.